Listed below are T cell receptor beta chains from one sample, sequenced in a study of human T cells and chemical hapten exposure. One entry per CDR3 protein, called by TCRdb with MiXCR from the RACE reads. Among about 60,000 distinct CDR3 sequences listed, 9.3% were seen once. This specimen was whole blood, taken in connection with sensitization to the hapten diphenylcyclopropenone (DPC). These receptors all come from a woman between 35 and 50 years old with alopecia areata. Some clones in this sample may be carry-over from other donors' samples. The CDR3 runs from the conserved cysteine through the conserved F or W. D genes are given only for firm matches. The size field is filled for only some rows; it gives once, few, many or a size class.

clone_size	v_call	d_call	j_call	cdr3_nt	cdr3_aa
few	TRBV4-1	.	TRBJ1-1	TGCGCCAGCAGCTCGTTGACGGGGGCCCTTTTGGCTTTCTTT	CASSSLTGALLAFF
many	TRBV12-3/TRBV12-4	.	TRBJ2-3	TGTGCCAGCAGGCCTGGAGGGGGCACAGATACGCAGTATTTT	CASRPGGGTDTQYF
few	TRBV7-3	.	TRBJ2-7	TGTGCCAGCAGCTTAACATCAACCGAGGAGCAGTACTTC	CASSLTSTEEQYF
many	TRBV4-1	.	TRBJ2-1	TGCGCCAGCAGCCCCCGCCTGAGCGGAGACGGAGGTGAGCAGTTCTTC	CASSPRLSGDGGEQFF
many	TRBV30	.	TRBJ1-1	TGTGCCTGGAGTGAGTCCACTGAAGCTTTCTTT	CAWSESTEAFF
many	TRBV3-2	.	TRBJ2-7	TGTGCCAGCAGCCAAGGCGGGGGGGACTACGAGCAGTACTTC	CASSQGGGDYEQYF
.	TRBV5-1	TRBD2	TRBJ2-1	TGCGCCAGTAGTTCCGGGGGGACCCTGTACAATGAGCAGTTCTTC	CASSSGGTLYNEQFF
many	TRBV28	.	TRBJ2-2	TGTGCCAGCAGTGTCCTCCAAGGGGCCGCGAACACCGGGGAGCTGTTTTTT	CASSVLQGAANTGELFF
many	TRBV6-2/TRBV6-3	.	TRBJ2-1	TGTGCCAGCAGCCACGGGGGCGGTTACAATGAGCAGTTCTTC	CASSHGGGYNEQFF
.	TRBV3-1	.	TRBJ2-5	TGTGCCAGCACCTTACACTCCCAAGAGACCCAGTACTTC	CASTLHSQETQYF
many	TRBV4-2	.	TRBJ2-3	TGTGCCAGCAGCCAAGATCGGCGGACGACAGATACGCAGTATTTT	CASSQDRRTTDTQYF
many	TRBV12-3/TRBV12-4	TRBD2	TRBJ2-7	TGTGCCAGCAGCCCCCGGGGTAGCGGGGCCTACGAGCAGTACTTC	CASSPRGSGAYEQYF
many	TRBV2	TRBD1	TRBJ1-5	TGTGCCAGCAGTGGCGGACAGGGGGGTAATCAGCCCCAGCATTTT	CASSGGQGGNQPQHF
many	TRBV2	.	TRBJ2-5	TGTGCCAGCAGTCAGAGGGTCCAGGAGACCCAGTACTTC	CASSQRVQETQYF
many	TRBV5-4	.	TRBJ1-1	TGTGCCAGCAGCTTATCTCAGGCGAACGGGAAAGCTTTCTTT	CASSLSQANGKAFF
few	TRBV2	.	TRBJ1-2	TGTGCCAGCAGTTACCGGACGGGGAACTATGGCTACACCTTC	CASSYRTGNYGYTF
many	TRBV7-3	TRBD2	TRBJ2-1	TGTGCCAGCAGCCAAGAAGCGGGGTCTTACAATGAGCAGTTCTTC	CASSQEAGSYNEQFF
many	TRBV20-1	TRBD1	TRBJ1-1	TGCAGTGCTAGAGTACCAGGGGGCGCGGCTTTCTTT	CSARVPGGAAFF
few	TRBV28	.	TRBJ1-4	TGTGCCAGCAGCCGGAGTGAAAAACTGTTTTTT	CASSRSEKLFF
.	TRBV11-2	TRBD2	TRBJ2-1	TGTGCCAGCAGCTTAGATAGGCTAGCGGGTAATGAGCAGTTCTTC	CASSLDRLAGNEQFF
many	TRBV24-1	TRBD1	TRBJ2-3	TGTGCCACCAGTGATCATGGGACAGGCACACCAGATACGCAGTATTTT	CATSDHGTGTPDTQYF
few	TRBV29-1	TRBD2	TRBJ2-7	TGCAGCGTTGAGGGGGGGGACGAGCAGTACTTC	CSVEGGDEQYF
.	TRBV7-2	.	TRBJ2-7	TGTGCCAGCAGCTTACCGGGGGCTTCCTCCTACGAGCAGTACTTC	CASSLPGASSYEQYF
few	TRBV15	.	TRBJ2-4	TGTGCCACCAGCAGAGATAGAGGCCCAGGGCTCATGCACTTC	CATSRDRGPGLMHF
.	TRBV10-3	.	TRBJ2-7	TGTGCCATCAGTGCAACAAAAACCGGGGACTACGAGCAGTACTTC	CAISATKTGDYEQYF
many	TRBV11-2	.	TRBJ1-4	TGTGCCAGCAGCTTAGTCGACTCGGCTAATGAAAAACTGTTTTTT	CASSLVDSANEKLFF
.	TRBV28	TRBD1	TRBJ2-2	TGTGCCATCAGGGACAGGGTGAACACCGGGGAGCTGTTTTTT	CAIRDRVNTGELFF
.	TRBV20-1	.	TRBJ1-3	TGCAGTGCTACTACAACAGGCTCTGGAAACACCATATATTTT	CSATTTGSGNTIYF
many	TRBV11-2	.	TRBJ1-4	TGTGCCAGCAGCCCCACCGGGCAGGAGGGTGAAAAACTGTTTTTT	CASSPTGQEGEKLFF
few	TRBV28	.	TRBJ2-2	TGTGCCAGCAGAATTGACAGGATCACCGGGGAGCTGTTTTTT	CASRIDRITGELFF
many	TRBV14	TRBD1	TRBJ2-1	TGTGCCAGCAGCTTCCAGGGACAGCTCTTTTACAATGAGCAGTTCTTC	CASSFQGQLFYNEQFF
few	TRBV7-2	TRBD2	TRBJ2-3	TGTGCCAGCAGCGCCCCTAGCGGGCTCCCAGATACGCAGTATTTT	CASSAPSGLPDTQYF